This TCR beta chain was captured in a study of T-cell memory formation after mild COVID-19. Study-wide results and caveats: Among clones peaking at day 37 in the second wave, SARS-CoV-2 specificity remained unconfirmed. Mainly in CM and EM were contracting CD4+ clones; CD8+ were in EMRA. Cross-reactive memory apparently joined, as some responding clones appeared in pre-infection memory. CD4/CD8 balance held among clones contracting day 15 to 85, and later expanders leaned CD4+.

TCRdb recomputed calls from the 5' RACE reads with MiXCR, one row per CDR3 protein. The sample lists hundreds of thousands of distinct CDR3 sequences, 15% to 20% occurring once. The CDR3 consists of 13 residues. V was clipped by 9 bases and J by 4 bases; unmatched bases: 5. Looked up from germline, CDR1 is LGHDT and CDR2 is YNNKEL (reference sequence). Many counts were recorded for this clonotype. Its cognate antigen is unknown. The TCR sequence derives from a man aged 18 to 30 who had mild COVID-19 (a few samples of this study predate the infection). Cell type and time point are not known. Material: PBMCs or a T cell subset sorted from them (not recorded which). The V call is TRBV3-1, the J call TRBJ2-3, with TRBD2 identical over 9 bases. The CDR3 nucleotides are TGTGCCAGACCAGCGGGGGGAGCAGATACGCAGTATTTT. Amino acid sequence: CARPAGGADTQYF.